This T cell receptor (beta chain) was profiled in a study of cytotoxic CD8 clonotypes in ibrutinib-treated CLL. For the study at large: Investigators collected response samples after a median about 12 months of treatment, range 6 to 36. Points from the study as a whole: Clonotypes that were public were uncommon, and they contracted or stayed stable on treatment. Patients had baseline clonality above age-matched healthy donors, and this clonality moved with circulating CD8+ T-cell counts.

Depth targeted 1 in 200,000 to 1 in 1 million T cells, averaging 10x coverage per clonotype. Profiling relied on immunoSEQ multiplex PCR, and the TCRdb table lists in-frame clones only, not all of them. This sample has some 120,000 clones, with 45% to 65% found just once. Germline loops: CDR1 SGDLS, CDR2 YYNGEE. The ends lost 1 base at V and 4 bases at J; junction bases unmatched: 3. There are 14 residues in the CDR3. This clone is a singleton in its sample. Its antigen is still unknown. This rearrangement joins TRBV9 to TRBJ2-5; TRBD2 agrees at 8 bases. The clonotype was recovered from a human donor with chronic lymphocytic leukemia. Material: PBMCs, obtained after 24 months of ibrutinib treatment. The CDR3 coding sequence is TGTGCCAGCAGCGTAATGGCGGGGGGAGAGACCCAGTACTTC. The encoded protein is CASSVMAGGETQYF.